The text below deals with one T cell receptor (beta chain). Unique molecular identifiers were used in preparing the TCRbeta library. TCRdb processed the PCR reads anew with MiXCR; each CDR3 protein has one entry. The table has 240,000 or so distinct CDR3 sequences, around 12% seen once. This entry comes from a study of T-cell reconstitution after alpha-beta-depleted transplantation in children. CDR1 MRHNA and CDR2 SNTAGT come from the germline V gene. Trimming took 3 bases from V and 0 from J, leaving 9 bases between them. This CDR3 is built from 15 residues. V and J are TRBV6-4 and TRBJ2-1; TRBD2 is a possible D gene (6 bases). This sequence was found in a human donor who donated a stem cell graft to a child with acute lymphoblastic leukemia. The input for sequencing was PBMCs from the stem cell graft donor, taken from the stem cell graft. CDR3 amino acids: CASSESGSSYNEQFF. CDR3 coding DNA: TGTGCCAGCAGTGAGTCCGGGAGCTCCTACAATGAGCAGTTCTTC.